One sample yielded the 15 T cell receptor beta chains listed below, sequenced in a study of PD-L1 blockade in urothelial cancer. Documented time point: peripheral blood 6 weeks after treatment start. Data came from immunoSEQ multiplex PCR; TCRdb stores just in-frame clones and leaves some out. The sample includes tens of thousands of clones, 85% to 95% of them seen just once. Material: PBMCs, obtained around atezolizumab (anti-PD-L1) treatment. Receptors originate from an elderly woman with urothelial cancer.

The chain has TRBV7-3 and TRBJ1-1; TRBD1 might be the D (6 bases). Germline V gene data show CDR1 as SGHTA and CDR2 as FQGTGA. The CDR3 is 15 amino acids. Trimming took off 4 bases at V and 0 bases at J, with 12 bases between the two ends. CDR3 sequence (DNA): TGTGCCAGCAGCTCCCAGACAGGAGTGAACACTGAAGCTTTCTTT. Its protein is CASSSQTGVNTEAFF.

The V and J genes are TRBV28 and TRBJ2-7; D gene ambiguous. V shed 8 bases and J shed 0 bases, with 8 bases lying between them. CDR1 and CDR2 from the germline V gene are MDHEN and SYDVKM. The CDR3 is 12 amino acids. The CDR3: CASVSYSYEQYF. The CDR3, as DNA: TGTGCCAGCGTCAGTTACTCCTACGAGCAGTACTTC.

The J gene is TRBJ2-1, the V gene TRBV27, with TRBD1 matching 9 bases. Germline values: CDR1 MNHEY, CDR2 SMNVEV (reference sequence). The V and J ends lost 6 bases and 5 bases, in that order; junction bases with no gene match: 8. The CDR3 runs 15 residues. DNA of the CDR3: TGTGCCAGCAGCCCCGGGACAGGGTGGGACAATGAGCAGTTCTTC. Residues: CASSPGTGWDNEQFF.

J is TRBJ2-1 and V is TRBV5-1, with 11 bases identical to TRBD2. The J segment lost 7 bases and the V segment lost 4 bases, leaving 4 bases of the junction unmatched. This CDR3 contains 14 residues. Germline V gene data show CDR1 as SGHRS and CDR2 as YFSETQ. The CDR3: CASSAGTSGNEQFF. CDR3 DNA sequence: TGCGCCAGCAGCGCCGGGACTAGCGGAAATGAGCAGTTCTTC.

The chain joins TRBV28 to TRBJ2-7, with D possibly TRBD2 on 6 matching bases. With 8 bases removed from V and 2 bases from J, the gap between germline ends came to 13 bases. This CDR3 region has 13 residues. CDR1 and CDR2 (germline): MDHEN, SYDVKM. The CDR3 spells CASLSGNTYEQYF. CDR3 DNA: TGTGCCAGCCTTAGCGGTAATACCTACGAGCAGTACTTC.

This clone showed up just a few times. V and J are TRBV30 and TRBJ2-7, with D perhaps TRBD1 (6 bases). Deletions cut 7 bases from V and 3 bases from J, with 16 bases between. The CDR3 loop spans 13 amino acids. Germline V lookup: CDR1 GTSNPN, CDR2 SVGIG (reference sequence). This CDR3 is CAYGVWGLYEQYF. DNA for the CDR3: TGTGCCTATGGGGTCTGGGGGCTCTACGAGCAGTACTTC.

The chain combines TRBV6-1 with TRBJ1-1; D ambiguous. CDR3 length equals 14 residues. Germline assignment: CDR1 MNHNS and CDR2 SASEGT. The ends were cut back, 3 bases at V and 0 bases at J, with 8 bases in the middle. The CDR3 spells CASSDRILNTEAFF. CDR3 in DNA: TGTGCCAGCAGTGACCGTATCCTGAACACTGAAGCTTTCTTT.

The V gene is TRBV2, the J gene TRBJ2-3, with 11 positions matching TRBD2. Germline V gene lookup returns CDR1 SNHLY and CDR2 FYNNEI. J lost 3 bases, V lost 10 bases, and 18 bases had no gene match. The CDR3 contains 18 residues. CDR3 bases: TGTGCCAACAAAGGAACTAGTAGCGGGAGGGCCGGGACAGATACGCAGTATTTT. This gives the protein CANKGTSSGRAGTDTQYF.

The gene calls are TRBV15 and TRBJ1-3; D is undetermined. The CDR3 covers 15 residues. Trimming cost V 0 bases and J 0 bases, with 6 bases left between them. CDR1 is LNHNV, CDR2 YYDKDF, per germline (reference sequence). The CDR3, as DNA: TGTGCCACCAGCAGAGATACAGTCTCTGGAAACACCATATATTTT. It encodes CATSRDTVSGNTIYF.

The chain joins TRBV9 to TRBJ1-3, with D perhaps TRBD1 (6 bases). CDR3 size: 16 residues. The ends were cut back, 0 bases at V and 4 bases at J, with 14 bases in the middle. CDR1 SGDLS and CDR2 YYNGEE come from the germline V gene. DNA for the CDR3: TGTGCCAGCAGCGTAGAACTAGGGGGTGGAGGAAACACCATATATTTT. Amino acid sequence: CASSVELGGGGNTIYF. The full variable domain, with the rest looked up from reference TRBV9 and TRBJ1-3, is DSGVTQTPKHLITATGQRVTLRCSPRSGDLSVYWYQQSLDQGLQFLIQYYNGEERAKGNILERFSAQQFPDLHSELNLSSLELGDSALYFCASSVELGGGGNTIYFGEGSWLTVV.

The chain joins TRBV5-1 to TRBJ2-1; perhaps TRBD2 as D (5 bases). The CDR3 consists of 16 residues. V was trimmed by 0 bases and J by 1 base, leaving 11 bases between them. Germline loops: CDR1 SGHRS, CDR2 YFSETQ. CDR3 in DNA: TGCGCCAGCAGCTTGGGCAGCGGTACGTCCTACAATGAGCAGTTCTTC. Translated, it gives CASSLGSGTSYNEQFF.

This sequence joins TRBV10-3 and TRBJ1-2; 7 nucleotides agree with TRBD1. Trimming cost V 2 bases and J 4 bases; bases outside gene matches: 10. Germline V gene sequence: CDR1 ENHRY, CDR2 SYGVKD. The CDR3 contains 16 residues. In DNA form, the CDR3 reads TGTGCCATCAGTGAGCCTACCCGGACAGGCAGCTATGGCTACACCTTC. Amino acids: CAISEPTRTGSYGYTF.

The chain links TRBV6-1 to TRBJ2-7; D is undetermined. Germline CDR1 and CDR2: MNHNS and SASEGT. Deletions cut 7 bases from V and 2 bases from J, with 18 bases between. The CDR3 loop spans 15 amino acids. The CDR3 coding sequence is TGTGCCAGCACCAACCGGAACGTGGGCCCCTACGAGCAGTACTTC. This codes for CASTNRNVGPYEQYF.

V and J are TRBV5-6 and TRBJ2-5; TRBD1 aligns across 8 bases. CDR3 length equals 16 residues. The germline gives CDR1 SGHDT, CDR2 YYEEEE. Trimming took 4 bases from V and 3 from J; bases not matched to a gene: 11. DNA of the CDR3: TGTGCCAGCAGCCCTTGGACAGGGCGAGGGGAAGAGACCCAGTACTTC. The encoded protein is CASSPWTGRGEETQYF.

V gene TRBV6-5 combines with J gene TRBJ2-1; perhaps TRBD2 as D (6 bases). V was pared by 2 bases and J by 6 bases, with 11 bases between. The CDR3 consists of 14 residues. Germline V gene lookup returns CDR1 MNHEY and CDR2 SVGAGI. CDR3 sequence: CASSYGRRGNEQFF. The CDR3 DNA sequence: TGTGCCAGCAGTTACGGGAGGAGAGGCAATGAGCAGTTCTTC.